Sequencing of this TCR beta chain was carried out in a study of shared T cell receptors in the human thymus. The ends were cut back, 3 bases at V and 5 bases at J, with 23 bases in the middle. The CDR3 extends over 17 amino acids. Germline CDR1 SGHRS, CDR2 YFSETQ. TCRdb's table, derived via immunoSEQ multiplex PCR, lists solely in-frame clones and lacks some. The sample shows hundreds of thousands of clones, approximately 87% of them seen only once. This sample was also put to use in a study of human thymus T cells. As that study records: The people who donated were healthy Finnish babies having corrective surgery for congenital heart defects. Surgeons resected thymus tissue during corrective heart surgery. Both thymic and peripheral blood repertoires showed apparently biased V and J usage. A high degree of thymic repertoire overlap among unrelated individuals was reported in related research.

The receptor comes from a boy in the first two years of life with a congenital heart defect. The V call is TRBV5-1, the J call TRBJ1-1, with a tentative D call TRBD1 (5 bases). Sequencing was performed on thymocytes. The CDR3 sequence: CASSSAEGIRSWTEAFF. CDR3 sequence (DNA): TGCGCCAGCAGCTCCGCGGAGGGGATACGGAGTTGGACTGAAGCTTTCTTT.